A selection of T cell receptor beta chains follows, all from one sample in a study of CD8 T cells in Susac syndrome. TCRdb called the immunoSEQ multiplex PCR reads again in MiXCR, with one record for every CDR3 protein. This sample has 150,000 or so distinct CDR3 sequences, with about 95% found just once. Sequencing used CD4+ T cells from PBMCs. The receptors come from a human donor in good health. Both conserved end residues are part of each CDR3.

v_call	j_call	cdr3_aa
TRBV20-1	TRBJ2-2	CSARQGPSNTGELFF
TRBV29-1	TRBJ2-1	CSVRDQVNEQFF
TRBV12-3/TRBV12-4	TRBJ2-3	CASMVRRGTDTQYF
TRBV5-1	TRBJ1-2	CASSSWPGQTGYTF
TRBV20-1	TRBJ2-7	CSARWDRGYEQYF
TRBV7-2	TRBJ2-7	CASSYSGLAYEQYF
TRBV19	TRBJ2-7	CASSPRDGEQYF
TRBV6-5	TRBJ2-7	CASRAGTWGEQYF
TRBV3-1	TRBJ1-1	CASSQGGWTEAFF
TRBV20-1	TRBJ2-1	CSAREVAGPAYNEQFF
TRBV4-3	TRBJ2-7	CASSQAFQQMAEQYF